This T cell receptor (beta chain) was profiled in a study of T cells expressing NK-cell markers. Study background: Among eight sequenced donors, seven carried HCMV seropositivity while one was seronegative. Points from the study as a whole: Dominant NKG2C+ clonotypes were found to form roughly 1.0-7.5% of CD8+ T cells in over five donors. No clear determination of HCMV specificity was made for expanded NKG2C+ T cell clones. A few of the donors also had these clonotypes leading their CD3+CD56-NKG2C+ fraction.

The CDR3 runs 12 residues. Germline V gene data show CDR1 as DFQATT and CDR2 as SNEGSKA (reference sequence). TCRdb reanalyzed the 5' RACE reads, giving one entry per CDR3 protein sequence and no DNA. This table lists roughly 390,000 distinct CDR3 sequences. Points on this clonotype: What it recognizes is unknown.

Sequenced sample: blood T cells: a sorted CD56 or NKG2C T cell subset, CD4+ or CD8+ T cells, or bulk PBMC T cells (not recorded which). V is TRBV20-1 and J is TRBJ2-1; TCRdb selects TRBD1, and the lack of DNA leaves this call unchecked. This clonotype was sampled from a man aged 18 to 69 in good health. CDR3 loop: CSAYRRNNEQFF.